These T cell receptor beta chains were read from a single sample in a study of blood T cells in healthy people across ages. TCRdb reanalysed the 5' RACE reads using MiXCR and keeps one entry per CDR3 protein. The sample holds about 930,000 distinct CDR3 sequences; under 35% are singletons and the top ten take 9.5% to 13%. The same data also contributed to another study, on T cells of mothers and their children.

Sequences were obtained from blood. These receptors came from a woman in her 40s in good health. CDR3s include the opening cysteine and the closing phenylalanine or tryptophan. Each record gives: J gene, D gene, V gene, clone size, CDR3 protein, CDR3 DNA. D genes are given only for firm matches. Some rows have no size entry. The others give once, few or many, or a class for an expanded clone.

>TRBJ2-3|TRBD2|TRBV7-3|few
CASSSRGGPEDTQYF
TGTGCCAGCAGCTCCCGGGGGGGACCCGAAGATACGCAGTATTTT
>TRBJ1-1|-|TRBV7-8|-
CASSTNDQRNTEAFF
TGTGCCAGCAGCACCAACGACCAGCGAAACACTGAAGCTTTCTTT
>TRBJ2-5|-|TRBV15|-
CATSRDLGTADQETQYF
TGTGCCACCAGCAGAGATTTAGGAACCGCAGACCAAGAGACCCAGTACTTC
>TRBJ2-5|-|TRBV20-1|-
CSASLGRAEETQYF
TGCAGTGCTAGTTTGGGACGAGCGGAAGAGACCCAGTACTTC
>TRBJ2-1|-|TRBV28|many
CASSLLRNEQFF
TGCGCCAGCAGCTTGTTGCGTAATGAGCAGTTCTTC
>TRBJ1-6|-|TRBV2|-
CASGVTVGNSPLHF
TGTGCCAGCGGGGTCACAGTGGGTAATTCACCCCTCCACTTT
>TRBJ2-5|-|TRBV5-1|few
CASSIEGRETQYF
TGCGCCAGCAGCATAGAAGGAAGAGAGACCCAGTACTTC
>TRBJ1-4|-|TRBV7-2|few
CASSLVGGKDEKLFF
TGTGCCAGCAGCTTAGTAGGGGGAAAGGATGAAAAACTGTTTTTT
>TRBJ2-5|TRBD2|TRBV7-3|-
CASSPTGLAGGPEQETQYF
TGTGCCAGCAGCCCCACCGGACTAGCGGGGGGGCCGGAACAAGAGACCCAGTACTTC
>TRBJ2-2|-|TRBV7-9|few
CASSLNEIDTGELFF
TGTGCCAGCAGCCTAAATGAGATTGACACCGGGGAGCTGTTTTTT
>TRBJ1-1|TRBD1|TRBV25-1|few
CASSEPTGTGAEAFF
TGTGCCAGCAGTGAGCCGACAGGGACTGGGGCTGAAGCTTTCTTT
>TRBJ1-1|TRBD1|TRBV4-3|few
CASSQDPGGSFFVEAFF
TGCGCCAGCAGCCAAGACCCAGGGGGCTCTTTTTTTGTTGAAGCTTTCTTT
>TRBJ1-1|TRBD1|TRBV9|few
CASSSGQGETEAFF
TGTGCCAGCAGTTCGGGACAGGGGGAAACTGAAGCTTTCTTT
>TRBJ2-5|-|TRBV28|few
CAIRGIETQYF
TGTGCCATCAGGGGCATAGAGACCCAGTACTTC
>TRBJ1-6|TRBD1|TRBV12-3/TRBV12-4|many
CASSHDRAWNSPLHF
TGTGCCAGCAGTCACGACAGGGCTTGGAATTCACCCCTCCACTTT
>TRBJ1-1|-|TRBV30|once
CVWAGYNEAFF
TGTGTCTGGGCAGGGTATAATGAAGCTTTCTTT
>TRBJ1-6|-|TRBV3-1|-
CASSQWQGSSPLHF
TGTGCCAGCAGCCAGTGGCAGGGTAGCTCACCCCTCCACTTT
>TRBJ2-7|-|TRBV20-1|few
CSARVLSYEQYF
TGCAGTGCTAGGGTCCTATCCTACGAGCAGTACTTC
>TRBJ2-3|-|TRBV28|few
CASSFVADTSTDTQYF
TGTGCCAGCAGTTTTGTAGCGGACACTAGCACAGATACGCAGTATTTT
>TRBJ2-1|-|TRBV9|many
CASSVFSGSSSYNEQFF
TGTGCCAGCAGCGTATTTTCGGGTTCGAGCTCCTACAATGAGCAGTTCTTC
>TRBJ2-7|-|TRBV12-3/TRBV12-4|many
CASRPGTPPYEQYF
TGTGCCAGCAGGCCCGGGACGCCTCCCTACGAGCAGTACTTC
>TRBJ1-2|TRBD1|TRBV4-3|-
CASSHGGQASNYGYTF
TGCGCCAGCAGCCACGGTGGACAGGCCTCTAACTATGGCTACACCTTC
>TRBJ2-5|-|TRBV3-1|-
CASSQGWTQYF
TGTGCCAGCAGCCAAGGATGGACCCAGTACTTC
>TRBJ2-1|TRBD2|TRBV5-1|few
CASAGDSGGYNEQFF
TGCGCCAGCGCTGGGGATAGCGGGGGTTACAATGAGCAGTTCTTC
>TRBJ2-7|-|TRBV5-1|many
CASSYQGPDTYEQYF
TGCGCCAGCAGTTACCAGGGACCCGATACCTACGAGCAGTACTTC
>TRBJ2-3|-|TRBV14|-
CASSQEYGSDTQYF
TGTGCCAGCAGCCAAGAGTATGGCTCAGATACGCAGTATTTT
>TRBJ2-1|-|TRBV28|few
CASSRGRTYNEQFF
TGTGCCAGCAGCCGAGGCAGAACTTACAATGAGCAGTTCTTC
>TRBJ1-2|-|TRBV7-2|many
CASSFTTGGYTF
TGTGCCAGCAGCTTTACAACTGGCGGCTACACCTTC
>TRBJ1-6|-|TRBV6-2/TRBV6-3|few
CASRPDSSNSPLHF
TGTGCCAGCAGACCGGACAGTTCTAATTCACCCCTCCACTTT
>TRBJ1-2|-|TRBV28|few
CASSGPPGRSGYTF
TGTGCCAGCAGTGGGCCCCCCGGGAGGAGTGGCTACACCTTC
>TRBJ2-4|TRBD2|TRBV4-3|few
CASSQEAGLAKNIQYF
TGCGCCAGCAGCCAAGAAGCGGGACTAGCCAAAAACATTCAGTACTTC
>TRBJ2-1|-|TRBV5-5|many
CASSLGFSSYEQFF
TGTGCCAGCAGCCTAGGGTTTAGTAGCTATGAGCAGTTCTTC
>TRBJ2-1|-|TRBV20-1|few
CSAPLQQGGNEQFF
TGCAGTGCCCCCCTCCAACAGGGGGGGAATGAGCAGTTCTTC
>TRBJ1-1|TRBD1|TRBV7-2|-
CASSLVIRGYGEAFF
TGTGCCAGCAGCTTAGTAATCAGGGGGTACGGTGAAGCTTTCTTT
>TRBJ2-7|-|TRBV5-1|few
CASSLEALGYEQYF
TGCGCCAGCAGCTTGGAGGCCTTAGGGTACGAGCAGTACTTC
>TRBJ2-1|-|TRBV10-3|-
CAINFGPQTTNEQFF
TGTGCCATCAATTTCGGTCCTCAAACCACTAATGAGCAGTTCTTC
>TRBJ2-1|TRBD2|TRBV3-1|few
CASSQDPLAGGLNEQFF
TGTGCCAGCAGCCAAGATCCCCTAGCGGGGGGGCTCAATGAGCAGTTCTTC
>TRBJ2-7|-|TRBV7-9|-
CAVRDEQYF
TGTGCCGTTCGGGACGAGCAGTACTTC
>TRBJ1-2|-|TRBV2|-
CASSEVRARGYGYTF
TGTGCCAGCAGTGAGGTCAGGGCCCGCGGCTATGGCTACACCTTC
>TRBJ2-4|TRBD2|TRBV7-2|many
CASSPQGLAGGVNIQYF
TGTGCCAGCAGCCCCCAGGGACTAGCGGGGGGTGTGAACATTCAGTACTTC
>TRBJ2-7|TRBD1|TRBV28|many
CASSPPRDRGRYEQYF
TGTGCCAGCAGTCCGCCGAGGGACAGGGGCCGCTACGAGCAGTACTTC
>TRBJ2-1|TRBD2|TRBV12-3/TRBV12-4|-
CASIMSGGPYNEQFF
TGTGCCAGCATCATGAGCGGGGGGCCATACAATGAGCAGTTCTTC
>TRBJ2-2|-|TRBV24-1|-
CATRGFGDANTGELFF
TGTGCCACCAGAGGGTTTGGAGACGCGAACACCGGGGAGCTGTTTTTT
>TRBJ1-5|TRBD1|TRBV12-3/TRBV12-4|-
CASSLAQGQGADQPQHF
TGTGCCAGCAGTTTAGCTCAGGGGCAGGGGGCTGATCAGCCCCAGCATTTT
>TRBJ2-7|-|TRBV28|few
CASSLAGGWGYEQYF
TGTGCCAGCAGTTTAGCCGGTGGGTGGGGGTACGAGCAGTACTTC
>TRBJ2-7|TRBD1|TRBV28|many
CASSLAPRGWVYYYEQYF
TGTGCCAGCAGTTTAGCACCCAGGGGGTGGGTCTACTACTACGAGCAGTACTTC
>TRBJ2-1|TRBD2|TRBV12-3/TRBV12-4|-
CASSYWGGDNEQFF
TGTGCCAGCAGTTACTGGGGGGGGGACAATGAGCAGTTCTTC
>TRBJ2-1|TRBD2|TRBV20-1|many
CSAPGLALSGEQFF
TGCAGTGCCCCGGGACTAGCACTTAGCGGTGAGCAGTTCTTC
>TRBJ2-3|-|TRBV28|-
CASSFPLDGTDTQYF
TGTGCCAGCAGTTTTCCCTTAGACGGCACAGATACGCAGTATTTT